Listed below are T cell receptor beta chains from one sample, sequenced in a study of blood T cells in healthy people across ages. TCRdb recomputed calls from the 5' RACE reads with MiXCR, one row per CDR3 protein. In the table there are over 300,000 distinct CDR3 sequences, approximately 47% of which are singletons. The sequencing sample was made of blood. These receptors all stem from a man between 60 and 75 years old in good health. CDR3s include the opening cysteine and the closing phenylalanine or tryptophan. The D gene is left open where the match is weak. Rows may omit the clone size; those that give it use once, few, many or a size class.

V	J	size	D	CDR3	DNA
TRBV10-3	TRBJ2-5	many	-	CAISEVQQETQYF	TGTGCCATCAGTGAGGTACAGCAAGAGACCCAGTACTTC
TRBV7-2	TRBJ2-1	-	TRBD2	CASSSPASGGYNEQFF	TGTGCCAGCAGCTCTCCCGCTAGCGGGGGTTACAATGAGCAGTTCTTC
TRBV28	TRBJ2-4	many	-	CASSLDKVGIQYF	TGTGCCAGCAGTTTAGATAAGGTCGGCATTCAGTACTTC
TRBV29-1	TRBJ1-1	-	TRBD1	CSPTQGGNTEAFF	TGCAGCCCAACTCAGGGGGGAAACACTGAAGCTTTCTTT
TRBV10-3	TRBJ1-2	-	TRBD1	CATSEAGQNYGYTF	TGTGCCACCAGTGAGGCGGGACAGAACTATGGCTACACCTTC
TRBV13	TRBJ2-5	-	TRBD1	CASSFGGTGVQETQYF	TGTGCCAGCAGCTTCGGAGGGACAGGGGTTCAAGAGACCCAGTACTTC
TRBV5-4	TRBJ2-6	-	-	CASSLGGLSSGANVLTF	TGTGCCAGCAGCTTGGGGGGTCTAAGCTCTGGGGCCAACGTCCTGACTTTC
TRBV20-1	TRBJ1-2	few	-	CSAGGGTYGYTF	TGCAGTGCTGGTGGGGGGACCTATGGCTACACCTTC
TRBV12-3/TRBV12-4	TRBJ2-3	-	TRBD2	CASSEWIAGDSTDTQYF	TGTGCCAGCAGCGAATGGATAGCGGGGGATAGCACAGATACGCAGTATTTT
TRBV7-8	TRBJ2-3	few	-	CASSLVRGGRSTDTQYF	TGTGCCAGCAGCTTAGTAAGGGGGGGGAGAAGCACAGATACGCAGTATTTT
TRBV29-1	TRBJ1-2	-	-	CSVETRKGWDYGYTF	TGCAGCGTTGAAACCCGAAAGGGGTGGGACTATGGCTACACCTTC
TRBV7-2	TRBJ2-3	few	-	CASSLVLAESRTDTQYF	TGTGCCAGCAGCTTAGTGTTAGCGGAAAGTCGCACAGATACGCAGTATTTT
TRBV6-6	TRBJ2-3	-	TRBD2	CASSPTSGQTDTQYF	TGTGCCAGCAGTCCGACTAGCGGGCAAACAGATACGCAGTATTTT
TRBV11-2	TRBJ2-1	-	TRBD2	CASSLGLAARRSYNEQFF	TGTGCCAGCAGCCTGGGACTAGCAGCGAGAAGGTCCTACAATGAGCAGTTCTTC
TRBV7-9	TRBJ2-1	-	TRBD2	CASSLGTSGSNEQFF	TGTGCCAGCAGCTTAGGGACTAGCGGGTCCAATGAGCAGTTCTTC
TRBV28	TRBJ2-1	-	TRBD2	CASSSQILANEQFF	TGTGCCAGCTCTTCCCAAATACTAGCGAATGAGCAGTTCTTC
TRBV28	TRBJ2-1	-	-	CASMVSGTIIKSKFF	TGTGCCAGCATGGTTTCCGGGACGATAATAAAAAGCAAGTTCTTC
TRBV14	TRBJ2-3	-	TRBD2	CASSLGLAGRSDTQYF	TGTGCCAGCAGCCTGGGACTAGCGGGGCGGTCAGATACGCAGTATTTT
TRBV5-1	TRBJ2-3	-	TRBD1	CASSSRGTGGVDTQYF	TGCGCCAGCAGCTCCCGAGGGACAGGGGGCGTCGATACGCAGTATTTT
TRBV6-5	TRBJ2-3	-	-	CAALASIADTQYF	TGTGCCGCGCTAGCGTCGATAGCAGATACGCAGTATTTT
TRBV2	TRBJ2-3	-	TRBD1	CASIFAGTGAADTQYF	TGTGCCAGCATTTTTGCCGGGACAGGGGCGGCAGATACGCAGTATTTT
TRBV2	TRBJ2-3	-	-	CASSEDGLVADTQYF	TGTGCCAGCAGTGAAGACGGTCTAGTAGCCGATACGCAGTATTTT
TRBV29-1	TRBJ2-3	few	TRBD2	CSVALTPGLADTQYF	TGCAGCGTTGCCCTAACCCCGGGACTAGCGGATACGCAGTATTTT
TRBV9	TRBJ1-1	-	-	CASSVANRGMNTEAFF	TGTGCCAGCAGCGTCGCTAATCGGGGGATGAACACTGAAGCTTTCTTT
TRBV24-1	TRBJ2-5	many	TRBD1	CATSDTKTGLGETQYF	TGTGCCACCAGTGATACTAAGACAGGGCTAGGGGAGACCCAGTACTTC
TRBV3-1	TRBJ1-3	-	TRBD1	CASSTTGGGNTIYF	TGTGCCAGCAGCACTACAGGGGGAGGAAACACCATATATTTT
TRBV29-1	TRBJ2-2	-	TRBD2	CSVEVPSGGATGELFF	TGCAGCGTTGAAGTCCCCAGCGGGGGGGCCACCGGGGAGCTGTTTTTT
TRBV29-1	TRBJ2-5	many	TRBD1	CSVLAGQGKVQETQYF	TGCAGCGTTTTGGCCGGACAGGGTAAAGTCCAAGAGACCCAGTACTTC
TRBV7-6	TRBJ2-7	-	TRBD1	CASSLLGAGGYEQYF	TGTGCCAGCAGCTTACTCGGGGCAGGGGGCTACGAGCAGTACTTC
TRBV27	TRBJ2-3	-	-	CASRDILRDTQYF	TGTGCCAGCAGGGACATCCTGCGGGATACGCAGTATTTT
TRBV29-1	TRBJ2-6	few	-	CSVRQADSGANVLTF	TGCAGCGTCCGACAGGCCGACTCTGGGGCCAACGTCCTGACTTTC
TRBV5-6	TRBJ2-7	many	-	CASSSLGPTYEQYF	TGTGCCAGCAGCTCCTTGGGTCCAACCTACGAGCAGTACTTC
TRBV5-5	TRBJ2-2	-	-	CASGGRNTGELFF	TGTGCCAGCGGGGGAAGGAACACCGGGGAGCTGTTTTTT
TRBV7-2	TRBJ2-3	-	TRBD2	CASSLDGFSGIEAQYF	TGTGCCAGCAGCTTAGACGGGTTTAGCGGGATAGAGGCGCAGTATTTT
TRBV29-1	TRBJ2-7	many	-	CSVGIQGNEQYF	TGCAGCGTTGGAATACAGGGCAACGAGCAGTACTTC
TRBV20-1	TRBJ2-3	-	-	CSARFPVGSTDTQYF	TGCAGTGCTAGATTCCCGGTAGGGAGCACAGATACGCAGTATTTT
TRBV20-1	TRBJ2-3	-	-	CSASRDSQFSSTDTQYF	TGCAGTGCTTCTCGAGACTCTCAATTCTCTAGCACAGATACGCAGTATTTT
TRBV20-1	TRBJ2-1	-	-	CSAREGLEQFF	TGCAGTGCTAGGGAGGGTCTGGAGCAGTTCTTC
TRBV6-6	TRBJ1-1	-	TRBD1	CASSTLQGDTEAFF	TGTGCCAGCAGTACCTTACAGGGGGACACTGAAGCTTTCTTT
TRBV25-1	TRBJ2-5	-	-	CASSALLDIQETQYF	TGTGCCAGCAGTGCGCTGCTCGACATCCAAGAGACCCAGTACTTC
TRBV29-1	TRBJ2-7	-	-	CSVEGGNGPYEQYF	TGCAGCGTTGAAGGCGGGAACGGTCCCTACGAGCAGTACTTC